One sample yielded the 7 T cell receptor beta chains listed below, sequenced in a study of blood T cell repertoires in COVID-19. Clones were read by immunoSEQ multiplex PCR, and TCRdb kept only the in-frame ones, dropping some. The sample comprises about 89,000 clones, roughly nine tenths of which are singletons, and roughly 15% rests with the top ten. The sample taken for sequencing was peripheral blood. These receptors all come from a male donor with acute or convalescent COVID-19.

The chain recombines TRBV11-2 with TRBJ1-1; D is uncertain. Trimming pared 5 bases from V and 4 bases from J, leaving 11 bases between. From germline, CDR1 is SGHAT and CDR2 FQNNGV. CDR3 length: 13 amino acids. The CDR3 loop reads CASSPSPSTEAFF. The CDR3 DNA follows: TGTGCCAGCAGCCCCTCGCCCAGCACTGAAGCTTTCTTT. The full variable domain, its missing parts supplied by reference TRBV11-2 and TRBJ1-1, is EAGVAQSPRYKIIEKRQSVAFWCNPISGHATLYWYQQILGQGPKLLIQFQNNGVVDDSQLPKDRFSAERLKGVDSTLKIQPAKLEDSAVYLCASSPSPSTEAFFGQGTRLTVV.

J is TRBJ2-5 and V is TRBV2; 8 bases match TRBD2. The V gene end was trimmed by 5 bases and the J gene end by 0 bases; junction bases not matched to a gene: 5. Germline-derived CDR1 and CDR2 are SNHLY and FYNNEI. The CDR3 consists of 15 residues. CDR3 loop: CASSSQRGHQETQYF. CDR3 nucleotides: TGTGCCAGCAGTAGCCAGCGGGGGCACCAAGAGACCCAGTACTTC. The full variable domain, with the rest looked up from reference TRBV2 and TRBJ2-5, is EPEVTQTPSHQVTQMGQEVILRCVPISNHLYFYWYRQILGQKVEFLVSFYNNEISEKSEIFDDQFSVERPDGSNFTLKIRSTKLEDSAMYFCASSSQRGHQETQYFGPGTRLLVL.

This chain connects TRBV24-1 to TRBJ1-5; 9 bases agree with TRBD1. Germline-derived CDR1 and CDR2 are KGHDR and SFDVKD. This CDR3 is built from 19 residues. With 5 bases clipped from V and 2 bases from J, the junction kept 15 bases outside the gene matches. CDR3 in amino acids: CATSAQDRGRFGRNQPQHF. Written as DNA, the CDR3 is TGTGCCACCAGTGCCCAGGACAGGGGACGATTTGGGCGCAATCAGCCCCAGCATTTT.

This clone was picked up one time. This sequence joins TRBV7-2 and TRBJ2-5; 9 bases align to TRBD1. Trimming took 6 bases from V and 4 from J; bases not matched to a gene: 3. The CDR3 totals 13 residues. Germline CDR1 reads SGHTA; CDR2 reads FQGNSA. The chain's CDR3 is CASRDRGIETQYF. CDR3 DNA: TGTGCCAGCAGAGACAGGGGGATAGAGACCCAGTACTTC.

V and J are TRBV5-6 and TRBJ1-2, with D possibly TRBD1 on 5 matching bases. This CDR3 has 13 residues. Looked up from germline, CDR1 is SGHDT and CDR2 is YYEEEE. Deletions cut 0 bases from V and 8 bases from J, with 11 bases between. CDR3 in amino acids: CASSLAREGGYTF. The CDR3 bases are TGTGCCAGCAGCTTGGCCAGGGAAGGCGGCTACACCTTC.

This clone was detected a few times. The rearrangement links TRBV7-3 to TRBJ2-3; TRBD2 matches at 9 bases. V was pared by 4 bases and J by 5 bases, with 4 bases of the junction left unmatched. Per the germline V gene, CDR1 is SGHTA and CDR2 is FQGTGA. This CDR3 contains 14 residues. CDR3 in amino acids: CASSSLAGEDTQYF. The CDR3 DNA is TGTGCCAGCAGCTCTTTAGCGGGGGAAGATACGCAGTATTTT.

The chain carries TRBV24-1 and TRBJ1-2; 9 bases match TRBD1. V was pared by 3 bases and J by 2 bases, with 3 bases of the junction left unmatched. The germline gives CDR1 KGHDR, CDR2 SFDVKD. The CDR3 sequence is 15 residues long. This CDR3 is CATSDTGTGNYGYTF. CDR3 bases: TGTGCCACCAGTGATACAGGGACAGGGAACTATGGCTACACCTTC.